What follows are 17 T cell receptor beta chains derived from one specimen sequenced in a study of beta chain features in type 1 diabetes. Broader study findings: Significant though moderate, a shortening of TCRB CDR3s appeared in all four CD4+ subsets of Type 1 diabetes patients.

Every isolated RNA sample was fully reverse transcribed, so sequencing captured expressed TCRB transcripts. Clones were read by immunoSEQ multiplex PCR, and TCRdb kept only the in-frame ones, dropping some. The top ten clones hold 0.5% to 0.55% of a sample with around 100,000 clones, 25% to 35% of them seen once. These receptors' targets are unknown. Input material: central memory CD4+ T cells from blood. These receptors originate from a woman aged 18 to 35 with type 1 diabetes.

The rearrangement joins TRBV6-6 to TRBJ2-7, with TRBD1 matching over 11 bases. Germline V gene lookup returns CDR1 MNHNY and CDR2 SVGAGI (reference sequence). The CDR3 sequence is 15 residues long. With 0 bases clipped from V and 4 bases from J, the junction kept 2 bases outside the gene matches. The CDR3 coding sequence is TGTGCCAGCAGTTACTCCGGGACAGGGGGATACGAGCAGTACGTC. This sequence encodes CASSYSGTGGYEQYV.

The CDR3 nucleotides are TGTGCTAGTGGTTTTGGAGGGGAAGAGACCCAGTACTTC. This sequence encodes CASGFGGEETQYF. The rearrangement links TRBV12-5 to TRBJ2-5, with a weak D call TRBD2 (6 bases). Germline assignment: CDR1 LGHNT and CDR2 FRNRAP. The CDR3 has 13 residues. The ends were cut back, 3 bases at V and 3 bases at J, with 8 bases in the middle.

The rearrangement uses TRBV5-1 and TRBJ2-2; 13 nucleotides match TRBD2. Per the germline V gene, CDR1 is SGHRS and CDR2 is YFSETQ. The CDR3 has 19 amino acids. The V segment lost 2 bases and the J segment 3 bases; nucleotides outside the gene matches: 10. Here the CDR3 DNA reads TGCGCCAGCAGCTTCAGAACCGGGACTAGCGGGATTGACACCGGGGAGCTGTTTTTT. Translation gives CASSFRTGTSGIDTGELFF.

V is TRBV5-5 and J is TRBJ1-2; D gene unclear. CDR1 and CDR2 (germline): SGHKS, YYEKEE (reference sequence). Trimming removed 2 bases at V and 6 bases at J, with 14 bases between. The CDR3 consists of 14 residues. This chain's CDR3 is CASSFLAGQDGYTF. The CDR3 DNA follows: TGTGCCAGCAGCTTTTTAGCGGGTCAGGATGGCTACACCTTC.

This chain connects TRBV7-2 to TRBJ2-1; 13 nucleotides match TRBD2. This CDR3 spans 18 amino acids. The V segment lost 6 bases and the J segment 0 bases; nucleotides outside the gene matches: 8. CDR1 and CDR2 (germline): SGHTA, FQGNSA. For the CDR3, the DNA is TGTGCCAGCAGAGGACTAGCGGGAGACCAGAGCTCCTACAATGAGCAGTTCTTC. It translates to CASRGLAGDQSSYNEQFF.

The sample holds a few counts of this clone. This sequence joins TRBV5-5 and TRBJ1-2; tentative D call: TRBD1 (6 bases). Trimming removed 1 base at V and 6 bases at J, with 16 bases between. From germline, CDR1 is SGHKS and CDR2 YYEKEE (reference sequence). The CDR3 loop spans 15 amino acids. CDR3 nucleotide sequence: TGTGCCAGCAGCTTGATGGGTAACAGGGTCGATGGCTACACCTTC. It yields the protein CASSLMGNRVDGYTF.

This clone was detected only a few times. The chain recombines TRBV18 with TRBJ2-7; a weak D match, TRBD2 (5 bases). The CDR3 spans 15 residues. The V end lost 0 bases, the J end lost 7 bases, and 16 bases lay between the germline ends. Looked up from germline, CDR1 is KGHSH and CDR2 is LQKENI. The CDR3 loop is CASSPPGSTWGEQYF. CDR3 DNA sequence: TGTGCCAGCTCACCACCGGGGAGTACCTGGGGAGAGCAGTACTTC.

The chain links TRBV19 to TRBJ2-4; 11 bases align to TRBD2. Germline V gene sequence: CDR1 LNHDA, CDR2 SQIVND (reference sequence). The CDR3 runs to 17 residues. The V segment lost 5 bases and the J segment 6 bases; nucleotides outside the gene matches: 12. The CDR3 spells CASSPRLAGKTGNIQYF. CDR3 bases: TGTGCCAGTAGTCCCCGACTAGCGGGAAAAACCGGAAACATTCAGTACTTC.

This clone was observed a few times. This rearrangement joins TRBV5-1 to TRBJ2-5; 12 nucleotides agree with TRBD2. The CDR3 has 17 amino acids. The junction had 7 bases not matched to a gene; V was cut back by 0 bases and J by 4 bases. Germline V gene lookup returns CDR1 SGHRS and CDR2 YFSETQ. This CDR3 is CASSLEVTSGRRETQYF. In DNA form, the CDR3 reads TGCGCCAGCAGCTTGGAGGTCACTAGCGGGAGGCGAGAGACCCAGTACTTC.

This clone was observed a few times. The rearrangement joins TRBV2 to TRBJ2-3; D is uncertain. CDR1 SNHLY and CDR2 FYNNEI come from the germline V gene. The CDR3 consists of 12 residues. Trimming shortened V by 4 bases and J by 6 bases, and 8 bases separated the two germline ends. The CDR3 DNA follows: TGTGCCAGCAGTGGAGAGGCTGATACGCAGTATTTT. It codes for CASSGEADTQYF.

The chain employs TRBV10-3 and TRBJ2-5; 7 bases map to TRBD1. This CDR3 region has 14 residues. Germline V CDR1 and CDR2: ENHRY, SYGVKD. With V trimmed by 6 bases and J by 5 bases, 9 bases remained unmatched. In DNA, the CDR3 is TGTGCCATCAGCGAGAGACAGGGAAGCGAGACCCAGTACTTC. Its protein is CAISERQGSETQYF.

This clone appeared a few times. V gene TRBV7-2 combines with J gene TRBJ2-5, with D possibly matching TRBD2 (6 bases). The V and J ends lost 4 bases and 2 bases respectively, with 11 bases between them. The CDR3 consists of 14 residues. The germline gives CDR1 SGHTA, CDR2 FQGNSA. CDR3 protein: CASSSTAGQETQYF. The DNA for the CDR3 is TGTGCCAGCAGCTCCACGGCGGGACAAGAGACCCAGTACTTC.

The CDR3 nucleotides are TGTGCCAGCAGTGGGGACAGCCACTATGGCTACACCTTC. This sequence encodes CASSGDSHYGYTF. The J gene is TRBJ1-2, the V gene TRBV2, with TRBD1 identical over 7 bases. The CDR3 contains 13 residues. V was clipped by 4 bases and J by 3 bases; unmatched bases: 2. Looked up from germline, CDR1 is SNHLY and CDR2 is FYNNEI.

V is TRBV2 and J is TRBJ1-2; 8 nucleotides line up with TRBD1. This CDR3 has 15 residues. CDR1 is SNHLY and CDR2 is FYNNEI in the germline V gene. With 6 bases clipped from V and 4 bases from J, the junction kept 10 bases outside the gene matches. The CDR3 DNA follows: TGTGCCAGCAGACCAGGGGGACAGGTGACCTATGGCTACACCTTC. The encoded protein is CASRPGGQVTYGYTF.

A few counts support this clone. This chain uses TRBV7-2 with TRBJ1-1, with 10 bases matching TRBD1. The CDR3 length is 14 residues. The V gene's germline CDR1 is SGHTA and CDR2 FQGNSA. The ends lost 5 bases at V and 6 bases at J; junction bases unmatched: 6. For the CDR3, the DNA is TGTGCCAGCAGCCCCCATGGGACAGGGGCTGAAGCTTTCTTT. Protein sequence: CASSPHGTGAEAFF.

This chain links TRBV4-2 with TRBJ1-4; 7 nucleotides agree with TRBD1. V lost 1 base to trimming and J lost 5 bases; unmatched junction nucleotides: 4. Germline V gene data show CDR1 as LGHNA and CDR2 as YNFKEQ. The CDR3 is 15 amino acids. CDR3 coding DNA: TGTGCCAGCAGCCAAGTAACACAGGGGAATGAAAAACTGTTTTTT. This translates into CASSQVTQGNEKLFF.

This clone was seen only a few times. The chain has TRBV23-1 and TRBJ2-7; 10 positions match TRBD1. TRBV23-1 is an ORF; its function is uncertain. The V and J ends lost 9 bases and 2 bases, in that order; junction bases with no gene match: 10. The CDR3 runs to 15 residues. CDR3: CARLREDRGTYEQYF. The CDR3 bases are TGCGCCAGGCTAAGGGAGGACAGGGGGACCTACGAGCAGTACTTC.